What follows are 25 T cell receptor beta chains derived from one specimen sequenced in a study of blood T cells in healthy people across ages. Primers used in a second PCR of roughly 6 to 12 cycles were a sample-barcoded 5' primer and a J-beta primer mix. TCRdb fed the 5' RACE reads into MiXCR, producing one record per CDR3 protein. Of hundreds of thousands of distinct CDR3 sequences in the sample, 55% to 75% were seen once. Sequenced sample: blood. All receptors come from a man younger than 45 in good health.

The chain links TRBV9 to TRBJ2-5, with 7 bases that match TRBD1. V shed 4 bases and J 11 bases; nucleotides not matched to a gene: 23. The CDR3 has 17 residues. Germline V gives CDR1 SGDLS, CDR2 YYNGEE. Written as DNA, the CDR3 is TGTGCCAGCAGCCCCGGCGGTGGACAGGTGGAAGTACGAAAGCAGTACTTC. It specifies CASSPGGGQVEVRKQYF.

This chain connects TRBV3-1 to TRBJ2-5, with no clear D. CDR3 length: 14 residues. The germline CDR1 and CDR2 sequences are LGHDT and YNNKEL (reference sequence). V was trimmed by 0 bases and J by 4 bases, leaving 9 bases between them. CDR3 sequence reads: CASSQDAARETQYF. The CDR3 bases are TGTGCCAGCAGCCAAGATGCAGCGCGAGAGACCCAGTACTTC.

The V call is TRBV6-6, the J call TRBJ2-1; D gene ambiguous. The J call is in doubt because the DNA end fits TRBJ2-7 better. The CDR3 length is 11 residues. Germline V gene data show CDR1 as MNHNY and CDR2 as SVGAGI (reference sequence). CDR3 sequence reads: CASTGNNEQYF. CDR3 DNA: TGTGCCAGCACAGGCAACAATGAGCAGTACTTC.

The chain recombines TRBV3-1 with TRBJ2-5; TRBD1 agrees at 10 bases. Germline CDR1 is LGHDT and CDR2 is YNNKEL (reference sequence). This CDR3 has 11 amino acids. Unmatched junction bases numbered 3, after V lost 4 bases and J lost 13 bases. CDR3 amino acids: CASSPGQGLYF. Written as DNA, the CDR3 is TGTGCCAGCAGCCCGGGACAGGGGTTGTACTTC.

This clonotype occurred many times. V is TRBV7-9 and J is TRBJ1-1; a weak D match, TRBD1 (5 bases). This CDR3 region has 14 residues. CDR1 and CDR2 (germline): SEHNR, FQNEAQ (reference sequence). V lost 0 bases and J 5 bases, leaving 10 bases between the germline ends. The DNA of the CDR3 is TGTGCCAGCAGCTTAGCGCAAGGGGTTACTGAAGCTTTCTTT. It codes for CASSLAQGVTEAFF. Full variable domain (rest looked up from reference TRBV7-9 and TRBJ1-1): DTGVSQNPRHKITKRGQNVTFRCDPISEHNRLYWYRQTLGQGPEFLTYFQNEAQLEKSRLLSDRFSAERPKGSFSTLEIQRTEQGDSAMYLCASSLAQGVTEAFFGQGTRLTVV.

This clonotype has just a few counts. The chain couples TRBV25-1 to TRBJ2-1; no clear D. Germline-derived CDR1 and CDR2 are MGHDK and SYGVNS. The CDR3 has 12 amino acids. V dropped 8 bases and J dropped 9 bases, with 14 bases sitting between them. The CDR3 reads CASGTHGVEQFF. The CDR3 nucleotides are TGTGCCAGCGGTACCCATGGAGTTGAGCAGTTCTTC.

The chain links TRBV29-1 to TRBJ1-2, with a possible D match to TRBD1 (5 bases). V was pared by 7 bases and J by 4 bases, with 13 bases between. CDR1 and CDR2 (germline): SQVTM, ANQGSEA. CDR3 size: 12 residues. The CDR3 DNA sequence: TGCAGCGCTGAGACAGCCAGCTATGGCTACACCTTC. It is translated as CSAETASYGYTF.

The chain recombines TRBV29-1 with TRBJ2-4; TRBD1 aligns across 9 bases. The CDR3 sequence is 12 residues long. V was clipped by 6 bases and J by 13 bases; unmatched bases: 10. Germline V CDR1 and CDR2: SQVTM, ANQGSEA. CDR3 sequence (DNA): TGCAGCGTACAGGGGGCGAGCTACGGGCAGTACTTC. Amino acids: CSVQGASYGQYF.

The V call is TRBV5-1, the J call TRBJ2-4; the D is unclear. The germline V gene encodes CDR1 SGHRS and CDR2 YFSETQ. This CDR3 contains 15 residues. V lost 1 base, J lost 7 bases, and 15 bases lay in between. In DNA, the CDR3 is TGCGCCAGCAGCTTGATCGGCGGAGACCCCAACATTCAGTACTTC. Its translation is CASSLIGGDPNIQYF.

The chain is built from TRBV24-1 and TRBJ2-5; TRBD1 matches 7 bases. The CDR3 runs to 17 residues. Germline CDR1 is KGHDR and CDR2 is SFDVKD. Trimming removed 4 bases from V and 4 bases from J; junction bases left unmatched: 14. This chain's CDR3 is CATSEGSGTVRSETQYF. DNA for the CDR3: TGTGCCACCAGTGAGGGCTCCGGGACAGTGAGATCAGAGACCCAGTACTTC.

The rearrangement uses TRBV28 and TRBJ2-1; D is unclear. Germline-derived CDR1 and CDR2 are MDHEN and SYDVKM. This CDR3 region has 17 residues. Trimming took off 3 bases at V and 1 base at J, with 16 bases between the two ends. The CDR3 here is CASSFSIYVLSYNEQFF. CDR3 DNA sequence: TGTGCCAGCAGTTTCTCGATTTACGTCTTGTCCTACAATGAGCAGTTCTTC.

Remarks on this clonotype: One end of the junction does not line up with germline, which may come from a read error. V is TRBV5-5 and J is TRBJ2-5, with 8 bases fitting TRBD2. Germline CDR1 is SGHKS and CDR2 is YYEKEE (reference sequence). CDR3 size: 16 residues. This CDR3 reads CASSPARTSRGETQYF. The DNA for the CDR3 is TGTGCTAGCAGCCCCGCCCGGACTAGCCGGGGAGAGACCCAGTACTTC. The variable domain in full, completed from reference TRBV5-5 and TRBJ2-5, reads DAGVTQSPTHLIKTRGQQVTLRCSPISGHKSVSWYQQVLGQGPQFIFQYYEKEERGRGNFPDRFSARQFPNYSSELNVNALLLGDSALYLCASSPARTSRGETQYFGPGTRLLVL.

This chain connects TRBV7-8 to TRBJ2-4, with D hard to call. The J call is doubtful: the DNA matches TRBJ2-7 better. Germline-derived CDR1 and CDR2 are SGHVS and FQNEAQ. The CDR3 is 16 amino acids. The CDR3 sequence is CASSLGIFGVRDEQYF. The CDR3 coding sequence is TGTGCCAGCAGCTTAGGAATATTTGGGGTACGGGACGAGCAGTACTTC.

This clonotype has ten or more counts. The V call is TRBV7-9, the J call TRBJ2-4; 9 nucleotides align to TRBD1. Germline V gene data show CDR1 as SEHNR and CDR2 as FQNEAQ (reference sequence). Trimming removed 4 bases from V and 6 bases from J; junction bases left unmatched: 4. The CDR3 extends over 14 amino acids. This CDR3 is CASSWDRVGNIQYF. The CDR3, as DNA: TGTGCCAGCAGCTGGGACAGGGTCGGAAACATTCAGTACTTC.

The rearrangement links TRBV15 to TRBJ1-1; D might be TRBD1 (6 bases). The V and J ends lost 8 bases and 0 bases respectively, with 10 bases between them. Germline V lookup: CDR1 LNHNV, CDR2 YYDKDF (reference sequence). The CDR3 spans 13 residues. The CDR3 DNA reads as TGTGCCACCTTGGACAGCTTGAACACTGAAGCTTTCTTT. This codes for CATLDSLNTEAFF. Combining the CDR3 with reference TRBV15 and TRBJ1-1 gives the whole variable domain DAMVIQNPRYQVTQFGKPVTLSCSQTLNHNVMYWYQQKSSQAPKLLFHYYDKDFNNEADTPDNFQSRRPNTSFCFLDIRSPGLGDTAMYLCATLDSLNTEAFFGQGTRLTVV.

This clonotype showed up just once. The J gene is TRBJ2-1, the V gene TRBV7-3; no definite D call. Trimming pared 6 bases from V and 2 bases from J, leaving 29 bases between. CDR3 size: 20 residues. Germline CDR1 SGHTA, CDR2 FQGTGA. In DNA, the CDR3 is TGTGCCAGCAGACCGAATACAAGCAAAGTGGCCCGTTTTCCCTACAATGAGCAGTTCTTC. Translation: CASRPNTSKVARFPYNEQFF.

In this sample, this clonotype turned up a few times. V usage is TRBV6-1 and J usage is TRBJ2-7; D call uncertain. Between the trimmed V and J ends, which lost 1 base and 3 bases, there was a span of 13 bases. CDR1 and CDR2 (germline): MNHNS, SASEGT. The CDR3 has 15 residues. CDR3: CASSEGTDTLYEQYF. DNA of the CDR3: TGTGCCAGCAGTGAAGGCACAGACACCCTCTACGAGCAGTACTTC.

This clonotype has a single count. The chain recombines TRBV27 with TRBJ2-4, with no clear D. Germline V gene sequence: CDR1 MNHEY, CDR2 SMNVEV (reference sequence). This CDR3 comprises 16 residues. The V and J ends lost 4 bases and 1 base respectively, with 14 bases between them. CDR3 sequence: CASSSRVESAKNIQYF. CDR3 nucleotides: TGTGCCAGCAGTTCCCGGGTAGAGAGTGCCAAAAACATTCAGTACTTC.

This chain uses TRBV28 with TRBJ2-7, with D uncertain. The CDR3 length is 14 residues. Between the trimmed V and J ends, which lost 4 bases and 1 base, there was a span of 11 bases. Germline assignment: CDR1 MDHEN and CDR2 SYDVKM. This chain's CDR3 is CASSSTDRSYEQYF. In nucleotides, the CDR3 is TGTGCCAGCAGTTCGACGGATAGATCCTACGAGCAGTACTTC.

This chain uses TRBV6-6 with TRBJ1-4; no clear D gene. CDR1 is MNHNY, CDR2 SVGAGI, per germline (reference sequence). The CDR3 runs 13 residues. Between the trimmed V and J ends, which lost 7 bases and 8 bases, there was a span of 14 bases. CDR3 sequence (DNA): TGTGCCAGCATAGAACCAGTGGGAGAAAAACTGTTTTTT. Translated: CASIEPVGEKLFF.

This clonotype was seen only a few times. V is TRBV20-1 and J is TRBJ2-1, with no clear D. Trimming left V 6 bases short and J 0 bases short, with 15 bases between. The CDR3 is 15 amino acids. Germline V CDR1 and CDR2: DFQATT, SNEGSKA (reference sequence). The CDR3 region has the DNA TGCAGTGCCCAGAATCACCTGAGCTCCTACAATGAGCAGTTCTTC. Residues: CSAQNHLSSYNEQFF.

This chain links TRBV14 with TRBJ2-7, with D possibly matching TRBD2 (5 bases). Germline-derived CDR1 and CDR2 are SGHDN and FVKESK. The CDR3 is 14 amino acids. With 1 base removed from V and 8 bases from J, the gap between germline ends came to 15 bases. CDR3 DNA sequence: TGTGCCAGCAGCCAAGGCCAATATCCGGGAAAGCAGTACTTC. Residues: CASSQGQYPGKQYF.

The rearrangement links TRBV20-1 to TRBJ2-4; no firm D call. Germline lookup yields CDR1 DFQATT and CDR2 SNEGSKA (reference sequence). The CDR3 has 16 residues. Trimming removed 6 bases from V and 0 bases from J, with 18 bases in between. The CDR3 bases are TGCAGTGCCCACCGTCGGTTGGGAAGAGCCAAAAACATTCAGTACTTC. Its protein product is CSAHRRLGRAKNIQYF.

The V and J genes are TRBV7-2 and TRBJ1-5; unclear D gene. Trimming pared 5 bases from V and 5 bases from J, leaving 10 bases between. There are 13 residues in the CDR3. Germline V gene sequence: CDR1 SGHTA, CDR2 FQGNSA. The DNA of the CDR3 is TGTGCCAGCAGCGTTTCCTCCGATCAGCCCCAGCATTTT. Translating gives CASSVSSDQPQHF.

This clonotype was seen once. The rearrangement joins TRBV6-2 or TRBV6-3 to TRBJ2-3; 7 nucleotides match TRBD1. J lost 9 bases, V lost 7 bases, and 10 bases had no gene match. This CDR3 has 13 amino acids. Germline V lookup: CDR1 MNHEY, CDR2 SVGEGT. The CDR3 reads CASNRGSGGTQYF. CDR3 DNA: TGTGCCAGCAACAGGGGTTCGGGTGGAACGCAGTATTTT.